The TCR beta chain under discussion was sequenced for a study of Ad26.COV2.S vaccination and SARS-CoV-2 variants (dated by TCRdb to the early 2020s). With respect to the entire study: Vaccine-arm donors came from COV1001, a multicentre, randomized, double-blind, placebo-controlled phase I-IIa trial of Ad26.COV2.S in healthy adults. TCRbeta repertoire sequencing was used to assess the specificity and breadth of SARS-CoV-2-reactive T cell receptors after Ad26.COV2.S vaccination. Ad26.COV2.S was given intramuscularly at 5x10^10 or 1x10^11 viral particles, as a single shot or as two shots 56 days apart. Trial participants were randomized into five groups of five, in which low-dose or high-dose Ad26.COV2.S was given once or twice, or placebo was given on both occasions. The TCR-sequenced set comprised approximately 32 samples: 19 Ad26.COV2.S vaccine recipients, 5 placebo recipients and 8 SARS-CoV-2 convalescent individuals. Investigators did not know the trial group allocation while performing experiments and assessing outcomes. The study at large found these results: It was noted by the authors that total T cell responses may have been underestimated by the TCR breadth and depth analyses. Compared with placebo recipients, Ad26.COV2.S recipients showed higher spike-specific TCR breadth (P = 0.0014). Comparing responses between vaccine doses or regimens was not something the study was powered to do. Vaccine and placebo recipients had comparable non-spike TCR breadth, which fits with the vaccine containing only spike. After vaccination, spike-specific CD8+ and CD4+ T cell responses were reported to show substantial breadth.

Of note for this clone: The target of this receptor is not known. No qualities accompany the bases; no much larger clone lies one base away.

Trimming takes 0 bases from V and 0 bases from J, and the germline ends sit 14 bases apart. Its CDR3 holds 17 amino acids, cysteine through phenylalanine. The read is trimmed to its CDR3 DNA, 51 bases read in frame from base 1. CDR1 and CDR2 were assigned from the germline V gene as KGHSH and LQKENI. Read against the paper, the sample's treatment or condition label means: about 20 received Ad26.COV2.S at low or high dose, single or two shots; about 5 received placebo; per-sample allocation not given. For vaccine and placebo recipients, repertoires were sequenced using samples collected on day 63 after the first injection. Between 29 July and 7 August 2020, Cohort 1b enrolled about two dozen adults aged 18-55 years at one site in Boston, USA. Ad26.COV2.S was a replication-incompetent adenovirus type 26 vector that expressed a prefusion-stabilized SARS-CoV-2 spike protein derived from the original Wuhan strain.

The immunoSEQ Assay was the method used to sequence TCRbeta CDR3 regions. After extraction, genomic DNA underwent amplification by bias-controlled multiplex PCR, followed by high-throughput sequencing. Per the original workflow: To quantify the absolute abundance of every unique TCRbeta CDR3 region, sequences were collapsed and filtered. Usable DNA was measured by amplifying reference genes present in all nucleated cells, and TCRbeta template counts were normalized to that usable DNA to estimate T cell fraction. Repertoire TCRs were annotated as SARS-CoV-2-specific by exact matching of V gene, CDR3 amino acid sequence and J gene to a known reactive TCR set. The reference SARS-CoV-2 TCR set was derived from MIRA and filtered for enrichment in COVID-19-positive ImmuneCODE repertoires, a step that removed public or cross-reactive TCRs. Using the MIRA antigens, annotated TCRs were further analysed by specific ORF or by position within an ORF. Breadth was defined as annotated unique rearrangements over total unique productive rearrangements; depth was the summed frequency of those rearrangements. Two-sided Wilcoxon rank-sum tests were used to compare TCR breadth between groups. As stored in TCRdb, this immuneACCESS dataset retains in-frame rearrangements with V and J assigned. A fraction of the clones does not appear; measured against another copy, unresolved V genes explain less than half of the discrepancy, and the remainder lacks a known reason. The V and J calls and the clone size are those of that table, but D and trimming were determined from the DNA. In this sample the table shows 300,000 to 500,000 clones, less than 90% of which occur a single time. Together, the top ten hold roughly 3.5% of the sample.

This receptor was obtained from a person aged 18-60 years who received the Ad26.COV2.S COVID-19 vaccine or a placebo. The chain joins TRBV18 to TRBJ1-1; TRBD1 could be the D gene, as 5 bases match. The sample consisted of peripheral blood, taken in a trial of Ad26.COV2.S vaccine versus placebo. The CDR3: CASSPPMSDTLNTEAFF. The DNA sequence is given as TGTGCCAGCTCACCACCGATGTCGGACACATTGAACACTGAAGCTTTCTTT.